This TCR beta chain originates from a study of shared clonotypes between healthy human individuals. Regarding the study as a whole: The study's rarefaction showed incomplete sorted-subset sequencing despite large depth. Around 5% of naive CD4 clonotypes were common to a few donors. Naive subsets tended to show greater estimated richness than memory subsets.

About this clone itself: Its antigen remains unidentified.

Per germline, CDR1 GTSNPN and CDR2 SVGIG (reference sequence). The CDR3 is 14 amino acids. With V trimmed by 3 bases and J by 7 bases, 9 bases remained unmatched. Assay: immunoSEQ multiplex PCR; the TCRdb copy retains only in-frame clones and omits some. The sample consists of about 2 million clones, 90% to 95% of them appearing once. The clonotype was recovered from a man between 18 and 35 years old in good health. Sequencing input: naive CD4+ T cells sorted from blood. Subset here: CD45RA+ positively selected. The chain carries TRBV30 and TRBJ1-5; 7 bases agree with TRBD1. The CDR3: CAWSRRGHWQPQHF. CDR3 in DNA: TGTGCCTGGAGCAGGAGGGGGCATTGGCAGCCCCAGCATTTT.